A single sample is the source of the 8 T cell receptor beta chains below, sequenced in a study of cytotoxic CD8 clonotypes in ibrutinib-treated CLL. The repertoire was sequenced with immunoSEQ multiplex PCR; TCRdb's copy has only in-frame clones and lacks some. Of approximately 350,000 clones in the sample, roughly 70% were seen once. The source was PBMCs, collected after 36 months of ibrutinib treatment. These receptors were obtained from a human donor with chronic lymphocytic leukemia.

V is TRBV19 and J is TRBJ1-5, with D hard to call. The CDR3 has 13 residues. V was cut by 7 bases and J by 8 bases, with 15 bases left in between. In germline, CDR1 is LNHDA, CDR2 SQIVND (reference sequence). DNA of the CDR3: TGTGCCAGTAATTCCGCGTGGAGGGAGCCCCAGCATTTT. Amino acid sequence: CASNSAWREPQHF.

The chain combines TRBV6-5 with TRBJ2-3, with D perhaps matching TRBD2 (5 bases). Per germline, CDR1 MNHEY and CDR2 SVGAGI. Trimming cost V 2 bases and J 3 bases, with 15 bases left between them. The CDR3 sequence is 16 residues long. The CDR3 here is CASSYHFNRGTDTQYF. Written as DNA, the CDR3 is TGTGCCAGCAGTTACCACTTCAACCGGGGTACAGATACGCAGTATTTT.

This clone has just a few counts. V usage is TRBV2 and J usage is TRBJ2-3; D might be TRBD1 or TRBD2, each matching 6 bases. Germline CDR1 is SNHLY and CDR2 is FYNNEI. Trimming shortened V by 4 bases and J by 6 bases, and 8 bases separated the two germline ends. CDR3 length: 12 amino acids. Here the CDR3 DNA reads TGTGCCAGCAGTGGGGGGGCTGATACGCAGTATTTT. It codes for CASSGGADTQYF.

The CDR3 nucleotides read TGTGCCAGCAGCTGGACAGGGGAAGGGACCCAGTACTTC. As protein: CASSWTGEGTQYF. The rearrangement uses TRBV5-6 and TRBJ2-5; TRBD1 matches at 9 bases. The germline V gene has CDR1 SGHDT and CDR2 YYEEEE. With V trimmed by 3 bases and J by 7 bases, 4 bases remained unmatched. This CDR3 spans 13 amino acids.

The V call is TRBV11-2, the J call TRBJ2-7; D not resolved. The germline CDR1 and CDR2 sequences are SGHAT and FQNNGV. V lost 0 bases, J lost 3 bases, and 9 bases lay in between. The CDR3 covers 14 residues. CDR3 in amino acids: CASSLEMGNYEQYF. The DNA of the CDR3 is TGTGCCAGCAGCTTAGAAATGGGAAACTACGAGCAGTACTTC.

V gene TRBV19 combines with J gene TRBJ2-5; maybe TRBD1 (6 bases). Deletions cut 3 bases from V and 5 bases from J, with 10 bases between. Germline V gene lookup returns CDR1 LNHDA and CDR2 SQIVND (reference sequence). The CDR3 sequence is 13 residues long. The CDR3 DNA sequence: TGTGCCAGTAGTATTTGGGGGCTGGAGACCCAGTACTTC. Protein sequence: CASSIWGLETQYF.

This sequence joins TRBV5-1 and TRBJ2-7; 10 nucleotides line up with TRBD2. Germline V gene sequence: CDR1 SGHRS, CDR2 YFSETQ. The CDR3 is 14 amino acids. Unmatched junction bases numbered 5, after V lost 1 base and J lost 7 bases. The CDR3 sequence: CASSLTSGVLEQYF. DNA for the CDR3: TGCGCCAGCAGCTTGACTAGCGGGGTCTTGGAGCAGTACTTC.

The chain joins TRBV5-1 to TRBJ2-4; no clear D. CDR3 length equals 14 residues. The V and J ends lost 0 bases and 5 bases respectively, with 9 bases between them. Germline-derived CDR1 and CDR2 are SGHRS and YFSETQ. The DNA of the CDR3 is TGCGCCAGCAGCTTGGGGGGTCCCCAAAACATTCAGTACTTC. Its translation is CASSLGGPQNIQYF.